The text below deals with one T cell receptor (beta chain). Its matching antigen is unknown. Clones were read by immunoSEQ multiplex PCR, and TCRdb kept only the in-frame ones, dropping some. The table shows 2,500 to 3,500 clones, with about 80% occurring only once. This record belongs to a study of chemoradiotherapy in HPV16-positive cancers. Findings of the study overall: Functional assays defining HPV-specific T cells used only a couple of HPV16-positive patients.

The CDR3 sequence is 17 residues long. V was cut by 2 bases and J by 2 bases, with 16 bases left in between. Germline V CDR1 and CDR2: LNHDA, SQIVND (reference sequence). The chain carries TRBV19 and TRBJ2-4, with D perhaps TRBD1 (6 bases). The specimen comprised tumor tissue, sampled from a patient who underwent chemoradiotherapy. This clonotype was obtained from a human donor with HPV-associated anogenital cancer. As DNA, the CDR3 is TGTGCCAGTAGTATAAGGGGTGAGGGGGTATCCAAAAACATTCAGTACTTC. Translation gives CASSIRGEGVSKNIQYF. The complete variable domain, with remaining parts taken from reference TRBV19 and TRBJ2-4, reads DGGITQSPKYLFRKEGQNVTLSCEQNLNHDAMYWYRQDPGQGLRLIYYSQIVNDFQKGDIAEGYSVSREKKESFPLTVTSAQKNPTAFYLCASSIRGEGVSKNIQYFGAGTRLSVL.